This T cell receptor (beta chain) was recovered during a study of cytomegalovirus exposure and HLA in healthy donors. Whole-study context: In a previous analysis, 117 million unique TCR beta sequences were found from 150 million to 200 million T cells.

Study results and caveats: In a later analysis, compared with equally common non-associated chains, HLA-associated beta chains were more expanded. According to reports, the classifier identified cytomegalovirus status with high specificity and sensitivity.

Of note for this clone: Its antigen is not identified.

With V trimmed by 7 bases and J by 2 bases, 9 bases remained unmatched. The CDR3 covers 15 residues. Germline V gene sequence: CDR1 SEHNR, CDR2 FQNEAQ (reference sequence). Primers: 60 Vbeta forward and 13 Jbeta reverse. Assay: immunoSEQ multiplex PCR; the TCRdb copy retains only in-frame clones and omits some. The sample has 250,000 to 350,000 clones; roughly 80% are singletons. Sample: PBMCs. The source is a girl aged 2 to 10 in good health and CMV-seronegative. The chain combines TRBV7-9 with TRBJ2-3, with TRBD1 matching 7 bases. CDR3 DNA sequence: TGTGCCAGCACCCCAAGGGGGACAGACACAGATACGCAGTATTTT. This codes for CASTPRGTDTDTQYF.